A selection of T cell receptor beta chains follows, all from one sample in a study of blood T cell repertoires in COVID-19. Sequencing was performed with immunoSEQ multiplex PCR; in TCRdb, only in-frame clones are kept and a portion is missing. The profile shows around 250,000 clones, approximately 89% of them singletons. Specimen: peripheral blood. The receptors stem from a woman between 40 and 50 years old who had recovered from COVID-19. Each CDR3 is given with its conserved first and last residue. D genes are given only for firm matches. The size entry is marked missing in some rows and otherwise reads once, few, many or a size class.

-	TRBJ2-1	TRBV28	-	15	CASSAARRVYNEQFF	TGTGCCAGCAGTGCAGCCCGACGGGTCTACAATGAGCAGTTCTTC
-	TRBJ1-1	TRBV3-1/TRBV3-2	TRBD1	15	CASSPQGRLNTEAFF	TGTGCCAGCAGCCCACAGGGGCGTTTGAACACTGAAGCTTTCTTT
once	TRBJ2-1	TRBV7-9	-	15	CASSLVFSSYNEQFF	TGTGCCAGCAGCTTAGTATTCTCCTCCTACAATGAGCAGTTCTTC
once	TRBJ2-1	TRBV9	TRBD1	15	CASSVGPGGYNEQFF	TGTGCCAGCAGCGTAGGTCCAGGGGGCTACAATGAGCAGTTCTTC
-	TRBJ1-5	TRBV29-1	-	13	CSVESGVNQPQHF	TGCAGCGTTGAATCAGGGGTAAATCAGCCCCAGCATTTT
-	TRBJ1-5	TRBV19	TRBD1	12	CASSTRTGSQHF	TGTGCCAGTAGTACCCGGACAGGGTCCCAGCATTTT
-	TRBJ2-1	TRBV2	TRBD1	15	CASSERQGAIVEQFF	TGTGCCAGCAGTGAAAGACAGGGGGCTATTGTTGAGCAGTTCTTC
-	TRBJ2-5	TRBV18	-	14	CASSPPESQETQYF	TGTGCCAGCTCACCACCGGAGTCCCAAGAGACCCAGTACTTC
-	TRBJ1-3	TRBV4-1	-	15	CASSQVGEGGNTIYF	TGCGCCAGCAGCCAAGTCGGGGAGGGTGGAAACACCATATATTTT
-	TRBJ1-1	TRBV30	TRBD1	13	CAWTKDRGTEAFF	TGTGCCTGGACTAAGGACAGGGGGACTGAAGCTTTCTTT
-	TRBJ2-3	TRBV9	-	15	CASSVDAGFTDTQYF	TGTGCCAGCAGCGTCGATGCGGGATTCACAGATACGCAGTATTTT
-	TRBJ2-3	TRBV4-2	-	14	CASSQGEYTDTQYF	TGTGCCAGCAGCCAAGGGGAGTACACAGATACGCAGTATTTT
-	TRBJ1-4	TRBV3-1/TRBV3-2	TRBD1	14	CASSSRGEDEKLFF	TGTGCCAGCAGCTCCAGGGGGGAAGATGAAAAACTGTTTTTT
-	TRBJ2-5	TRBV27	TRBD2	15	CASSLVAGGVVTQYF	TGTGCCAGCAGTTTGGTTGCGGGGGGCGTGGTGACCCAGTACTTC
-	TRBJ1-1	TRBV19	TRBD1	14	CASTPTGSNTEAFF	TGTGCCAGTACCCCGACAGGGAGTAACACTGAAGCTTTCTTT